This passage covers 28 T cell receptor beta chains from one sample sequenced in a study of regulatory T cells in long-lasting Graves disease. Time point in this sample: persistent/refractory GD, antithyroid drugs over 5 years with positive TRAb. PBMCs were the source of the RNA used for TCR sequencing. Arm-PCR with iRepertoire HTBI primers amplified the CDR3 regions for these TCR beta libraries. In TCRdb, the multiplex PCR reads were re-called with MiXCR into one record per CDR3 protein. This table has 300,000 to 350,000 distinct CDR3 sequences, roughly 21% appearing once. Sequencing was performed on peripheral blood mononuclear cells (PBMCs), taken when the disease was refractory, from a patient treated with antithyroid drugs. The receptor set was obtained from a female donor with Graves disease.

This chain connects TRBV6-4 to TRBJ2-1, with 9 nucleotides matching TRBD2. The CDR3 consists of 15 residues. CDR1 and CDR2 from the germline V gene are MRHNA and SNTAGT. The V and J ends lost 5 bases and 6 bases, in that order; junction bases with no gene match: 8. CDR3 in DNA: TGTGCCAGCAGTAGCCAGGGACTAGCCCTCAATGAGCAGTTCTTC. Protein: CASSSQGLALNEQFF.

This clonotype has a handful of counts. This chain uses TRBV7-9 with TRBJ2-7; 7 bases fit TRBD2. V lost 8 bases to trimming and J lost 6 bases; unmatched junction nucleotides: 7. CDR1 SEHNR and CDR2 FQNEAQ come from the germline V gene (reference sequence). There are 12 residues in the CDR3. As DNA, the CDR3 is TGTGCCAGCCGGGGGGATCGGGGCGAGCAGTACTTC. Translation gives CASRGDRGEQYF. Variable domain in full (rest from reference TRBV7-9 and TRBJ2-7): DTGVSQNPRHKITKRGQNVTFRCDPISEHNRLYWYRQTLGQGPEFLTYFQNEAQLEKSRLLSDRFSAERPKGSFSTLEIQRTEQGDSAMYLCASRGDRGEQYFGPGTRLTVT.

This clonotype has a count of ten or more. V usage is TRBV29-1 and J usage is TRBJ2-7; 7 bases are shared with TRBD1. CDR3 length: 13 residues. The trim removed 7 bases at V and 2 bases at J, leaving 8 bases unmatched. Germline CDR1 is SQVTM and CDR2 is ANQGSEA. CDR3 in amino acids: CSANRGPPYEQYF. The CDR3 DNA reads as TGCAGCGCCAACAGGGGACCTCCCTACGAGCAGTACTTC.

This clonotype has ten or more counts. The V gene is TRBV12-3 or TRBV12-4, the J gene TRBJ2-7; D call uncertain. Trimming pared 3 bases from V and 5 bases from J, leaving 11 bases between. The CDR3 covers 13 residues. This CDR3 is CASSFGELDEQYF. The CDR3 DNA reads TGTGCCAGCAGTTTTGGAGAGTTAGACGAGCAGTACTTC.

This clonotype was counted only a few times. This chain uses TRBV5-1 with TRBJ2-7; possible D gene TRBD2, 5 bases. CDR3 size: 16 residues. Germline loops: CDR1 SGHRS, CDR2 YFSETQ. V shed 2 bases and J shed 5 bases, with 20 bases lying between them. The CDR3 loop is CASSLGATGRGDEQYF. The CDR3 DNA sequence: TGCGCCAGCAGCTTAGGCGCGACCGGTCGGGGAGACGAGCAGTACTTC. The full variable domain, its missing parts supplied by reference TRBV5-1 and TRBJ2-7, is KAGVTQTPRYLIKTRGQQVTLSCSPISGHRSVSWYQQTPGQGLQFLFEYFSETQRNKGNFPGRFSGRQFSNSRSEMNVSTLELGDSALYLCASSLGATGRGDEQYFGPGTRLTVT.

This clonotype was counted ten times or more. The gene calls are TRBV3-1 and TRBJ1-2; D is perhaps TRBD1 (6 bases). Germline CDR1 reads LGHDT; CDR2 reads YNNKEL (reference sequence). Trimming removed 2 bases at V and 3 bases at J, with 7 bases between. This CDR3 is 13 amino acids long. CDR3: CASSQQGYYGYTF. For the CDR3, the DNA is TGTGCCAGCAGCCAACAGGGGTACTATGGCTACACCTTC.

This clonotype has at least ten counts. This chain links TRBV3-1 with TRBJ1-6, with TRBD1 identical over 9 bases. This CDR3 spans 17 amino acids. Germline CDR1 reads LGHDT; CDR2 reads YNNKEL (reference sequence). The ends lost 0 bases at V and 10 bases at J; junction bases unmatched: 10. DNA for the CDR3: TGTGCCAGCAGCCAAGAGGTGGCGGGACAGGGACTCTCACCCCTCCACTTT. Residues: CASSQEVAGQGLSPLHF.

This clonotype was recorded many times. The V and J genes are TRBV12-3 or TRBV12-4 and TRBJ2-7, with 9 bases lining up with TRBD1. The trim removed 4 bases at V and 2 bases at J, leaving 6 bases unmatched. The length of the CDR3 is 15 residues. The CDR3 protein is CASSSPGQGTYEQYF. The DNA of the CDR3 is TGTGCCAGCAGTTCACCGGGACAGGGCACCTACGAGCAGTACTTC.

This clonotype was seen repeatedly, ten times or more. V is TRBV4-1 and J is TRBJ1-1; D is ambiguous. Germline loops: CDR1 MGHRA, CDR2 YSYEKL. CDR3 length: 14 residues. V dropped 4 bases and J dropped 1 base, with 10 bases sitting between them. This chain's CDR3 is CASSLFDKNTEAFF. The DNA for the CDR3 is TGCGCCAGCAGCCTCTTCGATAAGAACACTGAAGCTTTCTTT.

The chain couples TRBV19 to TRBJ2-7; tentative D call: TRBD2 (5 bases). The CDR3 contains 15 residues. V lost 1 base, J lost 3 bases, and 13 bases lay in between. Germline CDR1 is LNHDA and CDR2 is SQIVND (reference sequence). The CDR3 region has the DNA TGTGCCAGTAGTATAGCCCCGGGATCGTACTACGAGCAGTACTTC. It specifies CASSIAPGSYYEQYF.

This clonotype was counted ten times or more. The chain combines TRBV29-1 with TRBJ1-4; 10 bases line up with TRBD1. With 5 bases clipped from V and 6 bases from J, the junction kept 3 bases outside the gene matches. The CDR3 runs 13 residues. Germline values: CDR1 SQVTM, CDR2 ANQGSEA. The CDR3 reads CSVRQGADEKLFF. CDR3 in DNA: TGCAGCGTTCGACAGGGGGCCGATGAAAAACTGTTTTTT.

This clonotype was recorded many times. V and J are TRBV6-2 or TRBV6-3 and TRBJ2-5; unclear D gene. This CDR3 contains 13 residues. CDR1 MNHEY and CDR2 SVGEGT come from the germline V gene. Trimming cost V 7 bases and J 1 base, with 10 bases left between them. DNA of the CDR3: TGTGCCAGCATCCTAGAAGTCCAAGAGACCCAGTACTTC. This codes for CASILEVQETQYF.

This sequence joins TRBV6-9 and TRBJ2-5, with a possible D match to TRBD2 (5 bases). Per germline, CDR1 MNHGY and CDR2 SVAAGI. Between the trimmed V and J ends, which lost 3 bases and 9 bases, there was a span of 17 bases. The CDR3 sequence is 14 residues long. Here the CDR3 reads CASSYSRGSGAQYF. DNA of the CDR3: TGTGCCAGCAGTTACTCTCGCGGGTCCGGGGCCCAGTACTTC.

This chain uses TRBV5-1 with TRBJ1-1, with D possibly matching TRBD1 (6 bases). CDR1 SGHRS and CDR2 YFSETQ come from the germline V gene. Trimming took 2 bases from V and 0 from J, leaving 14 bases between them. The CDR3 length is 16 residues. In DNA, the CDR3 is TGCGCCAGCAGCTTTGGAGGGGGAGTCATGAACACTGAAGCTTTCTTT. Protein sequence: CASSFGGGVMNTEAFF. The full variable domain, its missing parts supplied by reference TRBV5-1 and TRBJ1-1, is KAGVTQTPRYLIKTRGQQVTLSCSPISGHRSVSWYQQTPGQGLQFLFEYFSETQRNKGNFPGRFSGRQFSNSRSEMNVSTLELGDSALYLCASSFGGGVMNTEAFFGQGTRLTVV.

This clonotype has a handful of counts. V is TRBV7-2 and J is TRBJ1-6, with 7 bases fitting TRBD1. Germline CDR1 SGHTA, CDR2 FQGNSA. The CDR3 has 16 residues. V lost 5 bases, J lost 10 bases, and 14 bases stayed unmatched. The CDR3 protein is CASSQIPAGGWSPLHF. DNA for the CDR3: TGTGCCAGCAGCCAAATCCCGGCAGGGGGTTGGTCACCCCTCCACTTT.

Worth noting for this clonotype: A junction end diverges from the germline sequence, so it may reflect a read error. This rearrangement joins TRBV28 to TRBJ2-1; the D is unclear. This CDR3 comprises 11 residues. CDR1 MDHEN and CDR2 SYDVKM come from the germline V gene. CDR3 DNA: TGTGCTAGCAGCCCGAAATTCGAGCAGTTCTTC. Translating gives CASSPKFEQFF.

In DNA, the CDR3 is TGTGCCAGCAGCCAACAGGGGGTGAACACTGAAGCTTTCTTT. It is translated as CASSQQGVNTEAFF. The J gene is TRBJ1-1, the V gene TRBV3-1; TRBD1 agrees at 7 bases. The trim removed 2 bases at V and 0 bases at J, leaving 0 bases unmatched. There are 14 residues in the CDR3. CDR1 LGHDT and CDR2 YNNKEL come from the germline V gene (reference sequence).

This clonotype was found many times. The chain joins TRBV7-3 to TRBJ1-2; 9 bases align to TRBD1. This CDR3 has 15 amino acids. Per germline, CDR1 SGHTA and CDR2 FQGTGA. V lost 5 bases, J lost 4 bases, and 8 bases stayed unmatched. The CDR3 DNA sequence: TGTGCCAGCAGCGACGGCACAGGGGGCGGCTATGGCTACACCTTC. It yields the protein CASSDGTGGGYGYTF.

The rearrangement joins TRBV3-1 to TRBJ2-2; D not certain. V was trimmed by 6 bases and J by 6 bases, leaving 11 bases between them. This CDR3 comprises 13 residues. Germline V gene lookup returns CDR1 LGHDT and CDR2 YNNKEL (reference sequence). The CDR3 nucleotides read TGTGCCAGCAGTACTACACCGGCCGGGGAGCTGTTTTTT. Amino acid sequence: CASSTTPAGELFF. The full variable domain, with the rest looked up from reference TRBV3-1 and TRBJ2-2, is DTAVSQTPKYLVTQMGNDKSIKCEQNLGHDTMYWYKQDSKKFLKIMFSYNNKELIINETVPNRFSPKSPDKAHLNLHINSLELGDSAVYFCASSTTPAGELFFGEGSRLTVL.

This clonotype has a count of ten or more. V gene TRBV27 combines with J gene TRBJ2-7, with TRBD1 identical over 8 bases. In germline, CDR1 is MNHEY, CDR2 SMNVEV (reference sequence). This CDR3 is built from 15 residues. J lost 2 bases, V lost 6 bases, and 9 bases had no gene match. The CDR3 region is CASSPGTGQPYEQYF. CDR3 bases: TGTGCCAGCAGCCCCGGGACAGGACAACCCTACGAGCAGTACTTC.

The gene calls are TRBV7-9 and TRBJ1-2; TRBD1 matches at 8 bases. This CDR3 spans 15 amino acids. Germline V gene sequence: CDR1 SEHNR, CDR2 FQNEAQ (reference sequence). J gave up 6 bases and V 5 bases, and 11 bases lay outside the gene matches. The CDR3 region is CASSARSRTGNGYTF. For the CDR3, the DNA is TGTGCCAGCAGCGCCCGGAGCAGGACAGGGAATGGCTACACCTTC.

This clonotype has just a few counts. The chain recombines TRBV6-1 with TRBJ1-1; D perhaps matches TRBD1 (5 bases). Between the trimmed V and J ends, which lost 4 bases and 5 bases, there was a span of 11 bases. There are 13 residues in the CDR3. Germline lookup yields CDR1 MNHNS and CDR2 SASEGT. In nucleotides, the CDR3 is TGTGCCAGCAGTGCACGACAGTTAACTGAAGCTTTCTTT. Translation gives CASSARQLTEAFF.

This clonotype was detected many times. The rearrangement joins TRBV19 to TRBJ1-1, with D unclear. Trimming pared 5 bases from V and 0 bases from J, leaving 7 bases between. CDR1 and CDR2 from the germline V gene are LNHDA and SQIVND (reference sequence). The CDR3 covers 13 residues. The DNA for the CDR3 is TGTGCCAGTAGTTACAACATGAACACTGAAGCTTTCTTT. Amino acids: CASSYNMNTEAFF.

The chain uses TRBV3-1 and TRBJ2-3, with 9 bases that match TRBD2. Germline CDR1 reads LGHDT; CDR2 reads YNNKEL (reference sequence). V trimming: 4 bases; J trimming: 2 bases; junction bases outside the gene matches: 7. The CDR3 spans 16 residues. Here the CDR3 reads CASSRGGASLTDTQYF. CDR3 in DNA: TGTGCCAGCAGCCGCGGGGGGGCTAGTCTCACAGATACGCAGTATTTT.

This clonotype was seen ten or more times. The chain employs TRBV6-1 and TRBJ2-5; D perhaps matches TRBD2 (6 bases). Germline values: CDR1 MNHNS, CDR2 SASEGT. The CDR3 totals 14 residues. V was trimmed by 6 bases and J by 2 bases, leaving 13 bases between them. CDR3 DNA sequence: TGTGCCAGCAGGGAGACTAGTGGGCAAGAGACCCAGTACTTC. Translated: CASRETSGQETQYF.

This sequence joins TRBV15 and TRBJ2-7; the D call may be TRBD1 or TRBD2 (6 bases each). The V gene's germline CDR1 is LNHNV and CDR2 YYDKDF (reference sequence). Trimming cost V 6 bases and J 7 bases, with 13 bases left between them. The CDR3 runs 12 residues. The DNA of the CDR3 is TGTGCCACCAGTGCGGGACAATGGGAGCAGTACTTC. It is translated as CATSAGQWEQYF.

This clonotype was found many times. The chain employs TRBV20-1 and TRBJ1-1; 8 nucleotides line up with TRBD1. V lost 0 bases and J lost 4; bases outside the gene matches: 4. This CDR3 comprises 14 residues. Germline V gene sequence: CDR1 DFQATT, CDR2 SNEGSKA (reference sequence). The CDR3 DNA is TGCAGTGCTAGAGAGGTGACAGGGGCCACTGAAGCTTTCTTT. Translating it yields CSAREVTGATEAFF.

The table lists this clonotype with many counts. This sequence joins TRBV6-2 or TRBV6-3 and TRBJ1-6; 9 bases are a match to TRBD1. The CDR3 has 15 residues. Germline V lookup: CDR1 MNHEY, CDR2 SVGEGT. Unmatched junction bases numbered 7, after V lost 6 bases and J lost 7 bases. CDR3: CASRRDREVNSPLHF. CDR3 nucleotides: TGTGCCAGCAGGCGGGACAGGGAAGTGAATTCACCCCTCCACTTT.